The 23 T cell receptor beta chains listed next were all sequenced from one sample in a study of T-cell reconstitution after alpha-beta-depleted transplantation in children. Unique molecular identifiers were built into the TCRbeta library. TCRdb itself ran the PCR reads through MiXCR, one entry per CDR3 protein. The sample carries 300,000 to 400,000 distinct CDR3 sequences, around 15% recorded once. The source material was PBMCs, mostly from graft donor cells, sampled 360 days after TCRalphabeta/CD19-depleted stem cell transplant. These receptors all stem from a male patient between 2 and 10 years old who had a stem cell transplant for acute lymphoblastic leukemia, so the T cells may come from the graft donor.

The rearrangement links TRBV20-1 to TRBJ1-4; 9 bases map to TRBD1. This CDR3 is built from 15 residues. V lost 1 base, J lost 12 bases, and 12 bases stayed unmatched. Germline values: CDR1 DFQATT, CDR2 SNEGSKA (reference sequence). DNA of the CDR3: TGCAGTGCTAGAGTGGCCACAGGGGGCCGGGAGGAACTGTTTTTT. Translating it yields CSARVATGGREELFF.

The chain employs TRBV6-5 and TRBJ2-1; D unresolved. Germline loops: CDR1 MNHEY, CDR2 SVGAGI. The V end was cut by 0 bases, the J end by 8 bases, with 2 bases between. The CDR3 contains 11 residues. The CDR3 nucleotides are TGTGCCAGCAGTTACTCCCATGAGCAGTTCTTC. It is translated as CASSYSHEQFF.

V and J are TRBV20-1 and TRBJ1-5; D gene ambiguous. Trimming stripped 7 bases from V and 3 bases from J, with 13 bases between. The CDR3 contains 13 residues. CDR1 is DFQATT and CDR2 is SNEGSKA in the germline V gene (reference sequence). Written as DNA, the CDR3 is TGCAGTGGGTCACGGGGAGTCAATCAGCCCCAGCATTTT. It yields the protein CSGSRGVNQPQHF.

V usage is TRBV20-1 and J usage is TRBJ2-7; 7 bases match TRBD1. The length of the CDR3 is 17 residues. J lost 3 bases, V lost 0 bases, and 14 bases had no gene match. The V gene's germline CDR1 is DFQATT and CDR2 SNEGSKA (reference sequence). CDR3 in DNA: TGCAGTGCTAGAGATTCCGTCTTCAGACAGGGAGACTACGAGCAGTACTTC. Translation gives CSARDSVFRQGDYEQYF.

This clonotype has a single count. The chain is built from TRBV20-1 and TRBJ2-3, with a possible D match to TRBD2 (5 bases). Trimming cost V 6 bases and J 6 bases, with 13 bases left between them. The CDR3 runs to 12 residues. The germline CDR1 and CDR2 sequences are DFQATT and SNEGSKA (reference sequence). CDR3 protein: CSAALVGDTQYF. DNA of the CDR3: TGCAGTGCCGCACTAGTGGGGGATACGCAGTATTTT.

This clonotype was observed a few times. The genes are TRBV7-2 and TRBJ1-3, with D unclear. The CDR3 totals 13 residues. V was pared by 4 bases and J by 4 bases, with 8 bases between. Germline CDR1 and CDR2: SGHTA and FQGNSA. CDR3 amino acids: CASSSEGGNTIYF. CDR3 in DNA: TGTGCCAGCAGCTCAGAAGGGGGAAACACCATATATTTT. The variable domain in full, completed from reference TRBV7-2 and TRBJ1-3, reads GAGVSQSPSNKVTEKGKDVELRCDPISGHTALYWYRQSLGQGLEFLIYFQGNSAPDKSGLPSDRFSAERTGGSVSTLTIQRTQQEDSAVYLCASSSEGGNTIYFGEGSWLTVV.

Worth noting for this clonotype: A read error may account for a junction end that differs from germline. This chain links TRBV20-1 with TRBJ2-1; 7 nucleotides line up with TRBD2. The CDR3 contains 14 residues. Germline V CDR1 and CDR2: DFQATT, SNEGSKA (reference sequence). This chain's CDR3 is CSASSGTSVNQQFF. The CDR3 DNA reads TGCAGTGCATCCAGCGGGACCTCGGTCAATCAGCAGTTCTTC.

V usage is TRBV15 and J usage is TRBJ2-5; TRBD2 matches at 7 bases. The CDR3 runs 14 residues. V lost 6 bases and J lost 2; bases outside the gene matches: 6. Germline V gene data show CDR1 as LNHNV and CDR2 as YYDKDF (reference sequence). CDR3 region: CATRPSGGQETQYF. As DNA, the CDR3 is TGTGCCACCAGACCGTCGGGGGGACAAGAGACCCAGTACTTC. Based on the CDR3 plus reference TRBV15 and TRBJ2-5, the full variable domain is DAMVIQNPRYQVTQFGKPVTLSCSQTLNHNVMYWYQQKSSQAPKLLFHYYDKDFNNEADTPDNFQSRRPNTSFCFLDIRSPGLGDTAMYLCATRPSGGQETQYFGPGTRLLVL.

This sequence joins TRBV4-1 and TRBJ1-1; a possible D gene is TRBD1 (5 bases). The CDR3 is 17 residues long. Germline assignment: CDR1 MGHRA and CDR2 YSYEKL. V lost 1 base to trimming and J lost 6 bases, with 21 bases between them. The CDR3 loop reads CASSQGSRGADHSEAFF. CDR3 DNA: TGCGCCAGCAGCCAAGGATCACGAGGGGCAGATCACTCTGAAGCTTTCTTT.

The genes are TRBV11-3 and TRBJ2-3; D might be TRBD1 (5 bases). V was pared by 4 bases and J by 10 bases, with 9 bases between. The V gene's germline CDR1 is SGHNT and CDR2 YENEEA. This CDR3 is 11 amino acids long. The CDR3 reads CASSSTGAQYF. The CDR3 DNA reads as TGTGCCAGCAGCTCTACAGGTGCGCAGTATTTT.

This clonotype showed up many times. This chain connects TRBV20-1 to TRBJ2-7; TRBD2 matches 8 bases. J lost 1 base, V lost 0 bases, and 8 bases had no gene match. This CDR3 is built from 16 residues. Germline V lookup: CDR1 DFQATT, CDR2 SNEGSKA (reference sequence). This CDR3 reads CSARDFNGRASYEQYF. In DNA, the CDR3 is TGCAGTGCTAGAGATTTTAACGGGAGGGCGTCCTACGAGCAGTACTTC.

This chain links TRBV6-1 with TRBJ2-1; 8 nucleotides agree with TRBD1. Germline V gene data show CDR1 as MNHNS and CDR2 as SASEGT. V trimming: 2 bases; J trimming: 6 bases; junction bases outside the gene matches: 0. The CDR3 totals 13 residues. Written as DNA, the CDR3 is TGTGCCAGCAGTGAAACAGGGGGCAATGAGCAGTTCTTC. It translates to CASSETGGNEQFF.

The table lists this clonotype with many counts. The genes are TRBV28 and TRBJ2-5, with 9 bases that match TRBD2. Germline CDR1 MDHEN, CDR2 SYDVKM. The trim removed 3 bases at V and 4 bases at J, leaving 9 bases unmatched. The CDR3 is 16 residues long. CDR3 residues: CASSFHRTSALETQYF. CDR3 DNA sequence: TGTGCCAGCAGTTTCCATAGGACTAGCGCCCTAGAGACCCAGTACTTC. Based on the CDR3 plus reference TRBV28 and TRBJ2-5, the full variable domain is DVKVTQSSRYLVKRTGEKVFLECVQDMDHENMFWYRQDPGLGLRLIYFSYDVKMKEKGDIPEGYSVSREKKERFSLILESASTNQTSMYLCASSFHRTSALETQYFGPGTRLLVL.

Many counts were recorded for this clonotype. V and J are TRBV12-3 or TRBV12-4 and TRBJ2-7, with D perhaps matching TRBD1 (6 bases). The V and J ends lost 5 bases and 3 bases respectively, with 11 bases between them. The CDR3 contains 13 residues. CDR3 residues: CASSTRTDYEQYF. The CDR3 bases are TGTGCCAGCAGTACGAGGACAGACTACGAGCAGTACTTC.

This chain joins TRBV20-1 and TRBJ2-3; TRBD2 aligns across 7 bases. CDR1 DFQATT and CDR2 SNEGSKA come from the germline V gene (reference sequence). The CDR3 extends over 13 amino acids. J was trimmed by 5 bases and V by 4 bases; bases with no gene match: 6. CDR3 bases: TGCAGTGCTAAGGGCGGGAGAGGAGATACGCAGTATTTT. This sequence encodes CSAKGGRGDTQYF.

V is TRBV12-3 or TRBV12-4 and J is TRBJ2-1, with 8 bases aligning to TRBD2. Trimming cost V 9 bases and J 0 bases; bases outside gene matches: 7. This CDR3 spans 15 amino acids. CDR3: CASSGGTSSYNEQFF. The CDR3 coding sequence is TGTGCCAGTTCCGGCGGGACTAGCTCCTACAATGAGCAGTTCTTC.

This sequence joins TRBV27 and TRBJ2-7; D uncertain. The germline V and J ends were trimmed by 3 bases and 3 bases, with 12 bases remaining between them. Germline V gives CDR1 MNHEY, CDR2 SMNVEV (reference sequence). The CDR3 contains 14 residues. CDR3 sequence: CASSFGKDFYEQYF. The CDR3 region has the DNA TGTGCCAGCAGTTTTGGGAAGGATTTCTACGAGCAGTACTTC.

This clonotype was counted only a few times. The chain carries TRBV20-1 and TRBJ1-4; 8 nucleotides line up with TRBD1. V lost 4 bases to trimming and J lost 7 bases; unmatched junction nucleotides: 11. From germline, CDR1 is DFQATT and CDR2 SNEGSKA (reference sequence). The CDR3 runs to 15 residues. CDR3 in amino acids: CSAKKRTGLGEKLFF. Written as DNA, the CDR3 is TGCAGTGCTAAAAAACGGACAGGGTTGGGTGAAAAACTGTTTTTT.

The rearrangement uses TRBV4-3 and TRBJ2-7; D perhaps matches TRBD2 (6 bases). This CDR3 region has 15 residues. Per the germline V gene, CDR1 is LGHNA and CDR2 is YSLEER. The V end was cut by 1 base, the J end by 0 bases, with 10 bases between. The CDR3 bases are TGCGCCAGCAGCCAAGCGGTGGGGGGCTCCTACGAGCAGTACTTC. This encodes CASSQAVGGSYEQYF.

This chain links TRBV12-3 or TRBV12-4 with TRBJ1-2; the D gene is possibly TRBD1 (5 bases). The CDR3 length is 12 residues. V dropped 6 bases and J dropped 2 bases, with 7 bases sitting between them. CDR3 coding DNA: TGTGCCAGCAGGGGACTAAACTATGGCTACACCTTC. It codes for CASRGLNYGYTF.

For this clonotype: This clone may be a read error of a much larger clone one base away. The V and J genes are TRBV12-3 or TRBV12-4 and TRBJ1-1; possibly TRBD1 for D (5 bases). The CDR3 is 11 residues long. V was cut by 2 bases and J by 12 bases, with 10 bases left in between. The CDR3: CASSLQGFTFF. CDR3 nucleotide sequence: TGTGCCAGCAGTTTACAGGGATTTACTTTCTTT.

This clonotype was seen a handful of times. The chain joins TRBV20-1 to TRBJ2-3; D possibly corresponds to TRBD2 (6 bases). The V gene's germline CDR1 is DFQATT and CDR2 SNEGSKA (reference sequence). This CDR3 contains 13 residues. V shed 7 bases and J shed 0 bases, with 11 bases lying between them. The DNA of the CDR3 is TGCAGTGGGGTAGCGGCTAGCACAGATACGCAGTATTTT. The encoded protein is CSGVAASTDTQYF.

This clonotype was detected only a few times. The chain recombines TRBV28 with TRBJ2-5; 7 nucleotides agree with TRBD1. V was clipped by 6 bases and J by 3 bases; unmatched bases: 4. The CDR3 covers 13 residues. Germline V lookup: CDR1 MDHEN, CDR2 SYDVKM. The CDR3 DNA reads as TGTGCCAGCAGCTCGGGGACAGAAGAGACCCAGTACTTC. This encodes CASSSGTEETQYF. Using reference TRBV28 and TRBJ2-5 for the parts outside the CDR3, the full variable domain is DVKVTQSSRYLVKRTGEKVFLECVQDMDHENMFWYRQDPGLGLRLIYFSYDVKMKEKGDIPEGYSVSREKKERFSLILESASTNQTSMYLCASSSGTEETQYFGPGTRLLVL.